This T cell receptor beta chain was obtained from a study of tumor-infiltrating lymphocytes in primary liver carcinoma. Co-extraction of RNA and DNA was performed on about 18-33 mg of unsorted bulk tissue. Overall study results and limits: The 250 largest clones made up significantly more of tumor than blood repertoires (p = 0.039).

Germline CDR1 is KGHSH and CDR2 is LQKENI. The CDR3 is 14 residues long. V lost 3 bases and J 5 bases, leaving 11 bases between the germline ends. Reverse transcription of approximately 500 ng total RNA with a constant-region primer produced TCR beta cDNA. TCR beta libraries came from three nested multiplex PCR rounds using slightly modified ARM-PCR. Running 10 cycles apiece, the first two PCR rounds relied on TRBV1-TRBV30 forward primers together with a C-beta reverse primer. TCRdb used MiXCR to reprocess the multiplex PCR reads, holding one entry per CDR3 protein. Of 90,000 to 150,000 distinct CDR3 sequences listed, under 70% were seen once; the top ten hold 8% to 9%. As concerns this clonotype: Its target is not known.

This chain uses TRBV18 with TRBJ1-3, with D hard to call. This receptor was obtained from an older woman with primary liver carcinoma and hepatitis B virus infection. Sequenced: tumor-adjacent normal liver tissue. The DNA of the CDR3 is TGTGCCAGCTCACCGGTGGAGGATCGAAACACCATATATTTT. Translation: CASSPVEDRNTIYF.